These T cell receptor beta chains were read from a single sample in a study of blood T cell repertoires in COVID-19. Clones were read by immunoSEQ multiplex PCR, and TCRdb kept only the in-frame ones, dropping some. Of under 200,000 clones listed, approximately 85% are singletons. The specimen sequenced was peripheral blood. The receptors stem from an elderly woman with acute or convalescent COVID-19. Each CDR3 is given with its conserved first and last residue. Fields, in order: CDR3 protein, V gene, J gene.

CDR3aa: CASSSGTGNIGKLFF; v_gene: TRBV5-4; j_gene: TRBJ1-4
CDR3aa: CASSVGQGGQETQYF; v_gene: TRBV9; j_gene: TRBJ2-5
CDR3aa: CASRPDLWGGYGYTF; v_gene: TRBV2; j_gene: TRBJ1-2
CDR3aa: CASSQGLQGARYEQYF; v_gene: TRBV3-1/TRBV3-2; j_gene: TRBJ2-7
CDR3aa: CASFRGRGGTEAFF; v_gene: TRBV6-5; j_gene: TRBJ1-1
CDR3aa: CASSFAQGPYEQYF; v_gene: TRBV7-3; j_gene: TRBJ2-7
CDR3aa: CASSSRGNSPLHF; v_gene: TRBV12-3/TRBV12-4; j_gene: TRBJ1-6
CDR3aa: CASSQRGSTDTQYF; v_gene: TRBV4-1; j_gene: TRBJ2-3
CDR3aa: CASSRGTGFGYTF; v_gene: TRBV5-4; j_gene: TRBJ1-2
CDR3aa: CASSELGQGVAEAFF; v_gene: TRBV2; j_gene: TRBJ1-1
CDR3aa: CASRRDRDYGYTF; v_gene: TRBV2; j_gene: TRBJ1-2